The text below deals with one T cell receptor beta chain. Antigen specificity is unknown. These data come from a study of T cell responses to AZD1222 COVID-19 vaccine. As for the study in general: Second-dose intervals of approximately 4 or approximately 12 weeks were pooled. General study results and limits: As reported, nearly half of all spike-specific TCRs target variant regions that are unmutated. Clonal diversity was possibly underestimated, and the donors were mostly white British, with more females. Seropositive at baseline were only six AZD1222 recipients.

Looked up from germline, CDR1 is SEHNR and CDR2 is FQNEAQ (reference sequence). Trimming shortened V by 5 bases and J by 2 bases, and 12 bases separated the two germline ends. The CDR3 has 14 amino acids. Sequenced by immunoSEQ multiplex PCR; TCRdb stores in-frame clones only, minus some. The data contain 100,000 to 150,000 clones, around nine tenths of them singletons. The J gene is TRBJ1-1, the V gene TRBV7-9, with D unclear. The material was peripheral blood, obtained on day 0 of AZD1222 vaccination. The TCR was taken from an adult in good health. The CDR3 sequence: CASSPQPLNTEAFF. The CDR3 nucleotides read TGTGCCAGCAGCCCACAGCCCCTAAACACTGAAGCTTTCTTT. Supplemented by reference TRBV7-9 and TRBJ1-1, the full variable domain reads DTGVSQNPRHKITKRGQNVTFRCDPISEHNRLYWYRQTLGQGPEFLTYFQNEAQLEKSRLLSDRFSAERPKGSFSTLEIQRTEQGDSAMYLCASSPQPLNTEAFFGQGTRLTVV.